This T cell receptor beta chain was recovered during a study of neoadjuvant nivolumab and ipilimumab in lung cancer. Study results and limitations: Resected-tumor TCR richness correlated positively with pretherapy blood richness. TCR richness and clonality were higher in tumors than adjacent uninvolved lung. From pretherapy to surgery, tumor richness and clonality rose with dual therapy.

Notes on this clone: No antigen is known for it.

Only in-frame clones appear in the TCRdb table, and some are missing; sequencing was by immunoSEQ multiplex PCR. Of 25,000 to 35,000 clones listed, 83% are singletons. The material sequenced was tumor tissue, taken after neoadjuvant nivolumab, alone or with ipilimumab, at or shortly before surgery. The TCR was taken from an adult with non-small cell lung cancer.

The CDR3 nucleotides read TGTGCCAGCAGCGTAGGCCCGGCGGGCCAAAGCACAGATACGCAGTATTTT. Translation: CASSVGPAGQSTDTQYF. The chain is built from TRBV9 and TRBJ2-3, with D possibly TRBD2 on 5 matching bases. Germline V lookup: CDR1 SGDLS, CDR2 YYNGEE. V lost 0 bases and J lost 0, with 14 bases in between. The CDR3 sequence is 17 residues long. Complete variable domain (other parts from reference TRBV9 and TRBJ2-3): DSGVTQTPKHLITATGQRVTLRCSPRSGDLSVYWYQQSLDQGLQFLIQYYNGEERAKGNILERFSAQQFPDLHSELNLSSLELGDSALYFCASSVGPAGQSTDTQYFGPGTRLTVL.